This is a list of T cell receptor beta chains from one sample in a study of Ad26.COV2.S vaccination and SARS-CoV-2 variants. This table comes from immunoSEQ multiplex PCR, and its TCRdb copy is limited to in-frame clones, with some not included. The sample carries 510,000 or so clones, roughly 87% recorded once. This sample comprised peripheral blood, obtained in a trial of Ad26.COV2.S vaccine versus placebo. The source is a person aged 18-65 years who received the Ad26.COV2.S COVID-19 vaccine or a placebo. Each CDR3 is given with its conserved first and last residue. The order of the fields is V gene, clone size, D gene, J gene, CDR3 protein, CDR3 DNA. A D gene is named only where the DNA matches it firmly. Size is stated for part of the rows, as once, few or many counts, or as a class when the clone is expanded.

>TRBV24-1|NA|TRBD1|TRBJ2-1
CATSDPGQSSYNEQFF
TGTGCCACCAGTGACCCGGGACAGAGCTCCTACAATGAGCAGTTCTTC
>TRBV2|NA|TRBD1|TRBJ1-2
CASRGGQGNLIYGYTF
TGTGCCAGCAGAGGAGGACAGGGCAACCTTATCTATGGCTACACCTTC
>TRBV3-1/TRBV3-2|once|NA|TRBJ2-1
CASSQVRDRTGWSYNEQFF
TGTGCCAGCAGCCAAGTCAGGGATCGGACGGGATGGTCCTACAATGAGCAGTTCTTC
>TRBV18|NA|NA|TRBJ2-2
CASSPVMVPGTGELFF
TGTGCCAGCTCACCGGTTATGGTCCCCGGCACCGGGGAGCTGTTTTTT
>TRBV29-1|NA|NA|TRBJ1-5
CSAGEGRNQPQHF
TGCAGCGCCGGAGAGGGACGCAATCAGCCCCAGCATTTT
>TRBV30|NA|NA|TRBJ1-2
CAWSYQSGGYTF
TGTGCCTGGAGTTATCAGTCGGGTGGCTACACCTTC
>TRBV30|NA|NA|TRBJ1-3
CAWSLGSSGNTIYF
TGTGCCTGGAGTTTGGGAAGCTCTGGAAACACCATATATTTT
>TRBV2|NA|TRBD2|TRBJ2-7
CASSERGGLAGVYEQYF
TGTGCCAGCAGTGAACGGGGAGGACTAGCGGGAGTCTACGAGCAGTACTTC
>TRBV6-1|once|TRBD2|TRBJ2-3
CASSAFRGGSGGTDTQYF
TGTGCCAGCAGTGCGTTTCGTGGCGGGAGTGGTGGCACAGATACGCAGTATTTT
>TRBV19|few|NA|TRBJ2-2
CASALGKGTGELFF
TGTGCCAGTGCCTTGGGAAAGGGCACCGGGGAGCTGTTTTTT
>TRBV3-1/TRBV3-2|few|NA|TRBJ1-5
CASSQGSNQPQHF
TGTGCCAGCAGCCAAGGTAGCAATCAGCCCCAGCATTTT
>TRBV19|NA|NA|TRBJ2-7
CASSISFGASYEQYF
TGTGCCAGTAGTATTTCGTTCGGCGCCTCCTACGAGCAGTACTTC
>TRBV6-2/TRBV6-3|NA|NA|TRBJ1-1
CASSSQFPSRDTEAFF
TGTGCCAGCAGTTCTCAATTCCCTTCGAGGGACACTGAAGCTTTCTTT
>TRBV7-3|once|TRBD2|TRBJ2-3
CASSLQAGAPDTQYF
TGTGCCAGCAGCTTACAAGCGGGAGCTCCAGATACGCAGTATTTT
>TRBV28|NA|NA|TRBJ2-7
CASSSPREQYF
TGTGCCAGCAGTTCACCTCGCGAGCAGTACTTC
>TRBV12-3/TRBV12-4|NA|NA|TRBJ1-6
CASSSGPALHF
TGTGCCAGTTCTTCCGGTCCCGCCCTCCACTTT
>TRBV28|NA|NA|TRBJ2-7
CASSVGGTSYEQYF
TGTGCCAGCAGTGTTGGTGGGACGTCCTACGAGCAGTACTTC
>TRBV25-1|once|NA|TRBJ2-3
CASSETSPITDTQYF
TGTGCCAGCAGTGAGACTTCCCCTATCACGGATACGCAGTATTTT
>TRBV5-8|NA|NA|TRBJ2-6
CASSLVAGANVLTF
TGTGCCAGCAGCTTGGTGGCTGGGGCCAACGTCCTGACTTTC
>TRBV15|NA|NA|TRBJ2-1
CATRGDYYNEQFF
TGTGCCACCAGGGGAGATTACTACAATGAGCAGTTCTTC
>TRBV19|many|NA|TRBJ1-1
CASMDLGGRRNTEAFF
TGTGCCAGTATGGACCTGGGGGGACGAAGGAACACTGAAGCTTTCTTT
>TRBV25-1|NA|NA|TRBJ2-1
CASSPPGAQKHNEQFF
TGTGCCAGCAGCCCCCCTGGGGCACAGAAGCACAATGAGCAGTTCTTC
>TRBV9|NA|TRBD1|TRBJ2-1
CASSVGTGASYNEQFF
TGTGCCAGCAGCGTAGGGACAGGGGCCAGTTACAATGAGCAGTTCTTC
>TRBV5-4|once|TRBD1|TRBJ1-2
CASSLPGQAIYGYTF
TGTGCCAGCAGCCTTCCGGGACAGGCGATCTATGGCTACACCTTC
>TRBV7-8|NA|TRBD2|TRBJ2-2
CASSFSGTSGRSGELFF
TGTGCCAGCAGCTTTTCCGGGACTAGCGGGAGATCAGGGGAGCTGTTTTTT
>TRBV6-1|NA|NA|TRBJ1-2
CASSEQRTGGGYTF
TGTGCCAGCAGTGAACAGAGGACCGGTGGAGGCTACACCTTC
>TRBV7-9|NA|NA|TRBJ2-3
CASSLIDTQYF
TGTGCCAGCAGCTTAATAGATACGCAGTATTTT
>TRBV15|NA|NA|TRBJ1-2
CATSHFRASGYTF
TGTGCCACCAGTCACTTCAGGGCAAGCGGCTACACCTTC
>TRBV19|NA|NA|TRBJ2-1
CASSIGFGEGWDNEQFF
NA
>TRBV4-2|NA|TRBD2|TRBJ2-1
CASSQGTSGDNEQFF
TGTGCCAGCAGCCAAGGGACTAGCGGGGACAATGAGCAGTTCTTC
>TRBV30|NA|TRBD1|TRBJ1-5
CAWSRDSRNQPQHF
TGTGCCTGGAGTCGGGACAGTAGGAATCAGCCCCAGCATTTT
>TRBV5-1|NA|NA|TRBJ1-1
CASSLAGYSEAFF
TGCGCCAGCAGCTTGGCGGGTTACAGTGAAGCTTTCTTT
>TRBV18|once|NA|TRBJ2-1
CASSPGYNEQFF
TGTGCCAGCTCTCCAGGCTACAATGAGCAGTTCTTC
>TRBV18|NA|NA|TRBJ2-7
CASSQSYEQYF
TGTGCCAGCTCACAGAGCTACGAGCAGTACTTC
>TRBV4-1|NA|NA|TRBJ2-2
CASSQVFQAGELFF
TGCGCCAGCAGCCAAGTCTTTCAGGCCGGGGAGCTGTTTTTT
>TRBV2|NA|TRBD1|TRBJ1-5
CASSVDRNSNQPQHF
TGTGCCAGCAGTGTGGACAGGAATAGCAATCAGCCCCAGCATTTT
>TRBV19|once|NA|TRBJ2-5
CASSSRGETQYF
TGTGCCAGTAGTAGCAGGGGAGAGACCCAGTACTTC
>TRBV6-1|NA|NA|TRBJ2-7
CASSEARTGYEQYF
TGTGCCAGCAGTGAAGCACGCACAGGGTACGAGCAGTACTTC
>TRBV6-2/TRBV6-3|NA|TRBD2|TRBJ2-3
CASSRPRLAGVRRGTDTQYF
TGTGCCAGCAGTCGCCCCCGACTAGCGGGAGTAAGAAGAGGCACAGATACGCAGTATTTT
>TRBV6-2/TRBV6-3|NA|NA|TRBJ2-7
CASSHLPYEQYF
TGTGCCAGCAGTCATCTACCCTACGAGCAGTACTTC
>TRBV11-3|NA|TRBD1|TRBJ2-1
CASSRRVGTEAYNEQFF
TGTGCCAGCAGTCGACGGGTTGGGACAGAGGCATACAATGAGCAGTTCTTC
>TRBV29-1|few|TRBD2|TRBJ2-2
CSVLPTLAGTGELFF
TGCAGCGTTCTTCCTACGCTAGCGGGGACCGGGGAGCTGTTTTTT
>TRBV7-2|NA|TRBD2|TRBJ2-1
CASSQRRTSGHNEQFF
TGTGCCAGCAGCCAGCGACGGACTAGCGGTCACAATGAGCAGTTCTTC
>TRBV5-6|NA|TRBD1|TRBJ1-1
CASSFWDRDTEAFF
TGTGCCAGCAGCTTTTGGGACAGGGACACTGAAGCTTTCTTT
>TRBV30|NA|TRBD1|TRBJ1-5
CAWSDQWWGGDRNQPQHF
TGTGCCTGGAGTGATCAGTGGTGGGGTGGGGACAGAAATCAGCCCCAGCATTTT
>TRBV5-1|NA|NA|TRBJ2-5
CASSWGTEETQYF
TGCGCCAGCAGCTGGGGGACTGAAGAGACCCAGTACTTC
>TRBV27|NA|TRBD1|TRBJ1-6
CASKITGTGNSPLHF
TGTGCCAGCAAAATCACCGGGACAGGGAATTCACCCCTCCACTTT
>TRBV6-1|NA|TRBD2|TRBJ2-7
CASREGAGVYYEQYF
TGTGCCAGCAGGGAAGGCGCGGGAGTTTACTACGAGCAGTACTTC
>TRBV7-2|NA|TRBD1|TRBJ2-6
CASSLYRQGTGANVLTF
TGTGCCAGCAGCCTATACCGACAGGGGACTGGGGCCAACGTCCTGACTTTC
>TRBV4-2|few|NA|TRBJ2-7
CASSQAVGGFPYEQYF
TGTGCCAGCAGCCAAGCGGTAGGAGGCTTTCCCTACGAGCAGTACTTC
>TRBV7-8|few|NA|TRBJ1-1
CASSPGSFTEAFF
TGTGCCAGCAGCCCCGGGTCTTTCACTGAAGCTTTCTTT
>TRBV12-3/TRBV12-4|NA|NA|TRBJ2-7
CASRSLNSYEQYF
TGTGCCAGCAGATCCTTAAACTCCTACGAGCAGTACTTC
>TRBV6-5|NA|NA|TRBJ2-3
CASVLSTDTQYF
TGTGCCAGCGTTCTCAGCACAGATACGCAGTATTTT
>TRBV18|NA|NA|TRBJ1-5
CASSREQGSLSNQPQHF
TGTGCCAGCTCCCGGGAACAGGGAAGTTTGAGCAATCAGCCCCAGCATTTT
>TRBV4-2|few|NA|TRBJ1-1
CASSQDRAGNTEAFF
TGTGCCAGCAGCCAAGATAGGGCAGGAAACACTGAAGCTTTCTTT
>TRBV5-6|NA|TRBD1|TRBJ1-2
CASSLGQGLDGYTF
TGTGCCAGCAGCTTGGGACAGGGACTCGATGGCTACACCTTC
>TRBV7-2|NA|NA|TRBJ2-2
CASSLESGNGELFF
TGTGCCAGCAGCTTAGAGTCCGGGAACGGGGAGCTGTTTTTT